Following are 6 T cell receptor beta chains from one sample sequenced in a study of T cells in narcolepsy. Data came from immunoSEQ multiplex PCR; TCRdb stores just in-frame clones and leaves some out. The table records just under 30,000 clones, approximately 87% of them present only once. Specimen: memory (CD45RA-) CD4+ T cells from blood. Receptors originate from a human donor in good health.

The gene calls are TRBV28 and TRBJ2-4, with 11 bases aligning to TRBD2. This CDR3 is built from 17 residues. Looked up from germline, CDR1 is MDHEN and CDR2 is SYDVKM. J gave up 0 bases and V 5 bases, and 6 bases lay outside the gene matches. The CDR3 nucleotides read TGTGCCAGCAGTCCGGGACTAGCGGTTCTAGCCAAAAACATTCAGTACTTC. This sequence encodes CASSPGLAVLAKNIQYF.

A word on this clone: This same CDR3 is encoded by further DNA sequences in the sample. J is TRBJ2-4 and V is TRBV30; 12 bases fit TRBD2. The CDR3 covers 17 residues. Germline V gene data show CDR1 as GTSNPN and CDR2 as SVGIG (reference sequence). Unmatched junction bases numbered 7, after V lost 4 bases and J lost 0 bases. CDR3 loop: CAWKEGLAGLAKNIQYF. The CDR3 bases are TGTGCCTGGAAGGAGGGACTAGCGGGCCTAGCCAAAAACATTCAGTACTTC.

The chain carries TRBV11-2 and TRBJ1-1; D not resolved. V lost 5 bases, J lost 8 bases, and 15 bases lay in between. This CDR3 is built from 13 residues. Germline V gives CDR1 SGHAT, CDR2 FQNNGV. CDR3 protein: CASSPAAPREAFF. For the CDR3, the DNA is TGTGCCAGCAGCCCGGCCGCCCCGAGGGAAGCTTTCTTT.

The chain recombines TRBV6-1 with TRBJ2-2; 8 bases map to TRBD1. The V and J ends lost 3 bases and 5 bases, in that order; junction bases with no gene match: 11. Germline CDR1 is MNHNS and CDR2 is SASEGT. The CDR3 length is 17 residues. The CDR3 nucleotides are TGTGCCAGCAGTGATGACAGGGGATTTGCGGGTACCGGGGAGCTGTTTTTT. It specifies CASSDDRGFAGTGELFF.

V and J are TRBV29-1 and TRBJ1-1; TRBD1 aligns across 7 bases. The ends lost 7 bases at V and 1 base at J; junction bases unmatched: 9. The CDR3 consists of 14 residues. CDR1 is SQVTM, CDR2 ANQGSEA, per germline. CDR3: CSARQGLGNTEAFF. The DNA for the CDR3 is TGCAGCGCCCGACAGGGTCTAGGGAACACTGAAGCTTTCTTT.

On this clone itself: One end of the junction fails to match germline, which may point to a read error. The V and J genes are TRBV5-6 and TRBJ2-1, with D unclear. Germline V gene sequence: CDR1 SGHDT, CDR2 YYEEEE. The CDR3 runs to 15 residues. As DNA, the CDR3 is TGTGCCAGCACCTTGGAGACATATCCCGAGAATGAGCAGTTCTTC. Protein: CASTLETYPENEQFF.